This TCR beta chain is drawn from a study of blood T cell repertoires in COVID-19. TCRdb's table, derived via immunoSEQ multiplex PCR, lists solely in-frame clones and lacks some. The data contain a few hundred thousand clones, roughly 80% of them singletons. The CDR3 contains 15 residues. V lost 2 bases and J 8 bases, leaving 16 bases between the germline ends. Germline V CDR1 and CDR2: WNHNN, SYGVQD (reference sequence). Sequences were obtained from peripheral blood. This clonotype originated in a man aged 55-75 years who had recovered from COVID-19. V usage is TRBV10-1 and J usage is TRBJ2-1, with a tentative D call TRBD2 (6 bases). The CDR3 protein is CASSEVLAVNHEQFF. As DNA, the CDR3 is TGCGCCAGCAGTGAGGTGTTAGCGGTAAACCATGAGCAGTTCTTC.